The 22 T cell receptor beta chains listed next were all sequenced from one sample in a study of T cell responses to AZD1222 COVID-19 vaccine. Method: immunoSEQ multiplex PCR; TCRdb's copy keeps in-frame clones and lacks some. There are around 190,000 clones in the sample; around 92% occur only once, and about 1.2% lies in the top ten. Sequencing was performed on peripheral blood, taken on day 0 of AZD1222 vaccination. These receptors all come from an adult in good health.

The sample holds many counts of this clone. This chain connects TRBV7-2 to TRBJ2-5; weak D call: TRBD2 (5 bases). Germline V gene data show CDR1 as SGHTA and CDR2 as FQGNSA. Trimming removed 3 bases from V and 7 bases from J, with 9 bases in between. This CDR3 region has 12 residues. CDR3 coding DNA: TGTGCCAGCAGCTTCGGAAGCGGGACCCAGTACTTC. This sequence encodes CASSFGSGTQYF. Supplemented by reference TRBV7-2 and TRBJ2-5, the full variable domain reads GAGVSQSPSNKVTEKGKDVELRCDPISGHTALYWYRQSLGQGLEFLIYFQGNSAPDKSGLPSDRFSAERTGGSVSTLTIQRTQQEDSAVYLCASSFGSGTQYFGPGTRLLVL.

This clone was seen just once. J is TRBJ2-2 and V is TRBV19, with a weak D call TRBD1 (5 bases). The CDR3 runs 13 residues. Germline assignment: CDR1 LNHDA and CDR2 SQIVND (reference sequence). V lost 10 bases, J lost 4 bases, and 13 bases lay in between. The CDR3 loop reads CATKRQFTGELFF. The CDR3 DNA follows: TGTGCCACTAAGAGACAGTTCACCGGGGAGCTGTTTTTT. The full variable domain, its missing parts supplied by reference TRBV19 and TRBJ2-2, is DGGITQSPKYLFRKEGQNVTLSCEQNLNHDAMYWYRQDPGQGLRLIYYSQIVNDFQKGDIAEGYSVSREKKESFPLTVTSAQKNPTAFYLCATKRQFTGELFFGEGSRLTVL.

The J gene is TRBJ1-4, the V gene TRBV5-4, with TRBD1 identical over 8 bases. Germline V CDR1 and CDR2: SGHNT, YYREEE (reference sequence). The length of the CDR3 is 14 residues. After removal of 4 bases from V and 5 bases from J, the junction contained 4 bases not matched to a gene. The CDR3 sequence is CASSGQGLNEKLFF. The CDR3 nucleotides are TGTGCCAGCAGCGGACAGGGTTTAAATGAAAAACTGTTTTTT. The full variable domain, in which reference TRBV5-4 and TRBJ1-4 provide the parts outside the CDR3, is ETGVTQSPTHLIKTRGQQVTLRCSSQSGHNTVSWYQQALGQGPQFIFQYYREEENGRGNFPPRFSGLQFPNYSSELNVNALELDDSALYLCASSGQGLNEKLFFGSGTQLSVL.

The chain employs TRBV6-6 and TRBJ2-5, with D uncertain. Trimming left V 2 bases short and J 2 bases short, with 6 bases between. Germline CDR1 MNHNY, CDR2 SVGAGI (reference sequence). The CDR3 loop spans 13 amino acids. CDR3 DNA: TGTGCCAGCAGTTACGGTTTACAAGAGACCCAGTACTTC. This sequence encodes CASSYGLQETQYF.

The chain carries TRBV18 and TRBJ2-5; no definite D call. CDR1 and CDR2 (germline): KGHSH, LQKENI. This CDR3 has 14 amino acids. With 3 bases removed from V and 1 base from J, the gap between germline ends came to 9 bases. CDR3 sequence reads: CASSPPSSQETQYF. The CDR3 DNA reads TGTGCCAGCTCACCCCCGAGCTCCCAAGAGACCCAGTACTTC.

V and J are TRBV12-5 and TRBJ2-7, with a possible D match to TRBD2 (5 bases). The CDR3 runs 17 residues. Trimming took off 6 bases at V and 3 bases at J, with 24 bases between the two ends. The germline V gene encodes CDR1 LGHNT and CDR2 FRNRAP. The CDR3 nucleotides are TGTGCTAGTGGCCCCTCGCCTCCTACTAGTAGCAACTACGAGCAGTACTTC. Translating it yields CASGPSPPTSSNYEQYF.

The J gene is TRBJ1-2, the V gene TRBV27; D remains unclear. There are 13 residues in the CDR3. The germline V gene encodes CDR1 MNHEY and CDR2 SMNVEV (reference sequence). Trimming cost V 2 bases and J 7 bases, with 11 bases left between them. The CDR3 sequence is CASSLRGIGGYTF. For the CDR3, the DNA is TGTGCCAGCAGTTTACGTGGCATTGGTGGCTACACCTTC.

The gene calls are TRBV7-9 and TRBJ2-5, with 7 bases identical to TRBD1. The germline V gene has CDR1 SEHNR and CDR2 FQNEAQ (reference sequence). The ends lost 4 bases at V and 5 bases at J; junction bases unmatched: 4. CDR3 length: 13 residues. CDR3 in amino acids: CASSYTGDETQYF. DNA for the CDR3: TGTGCCAGCAGCTATACAGGGGATGAGACCCAGTACTTC. Variable domain in full (rest from reference TRBV7-9 and TRBJ2-5): DTGVSQNPRHKITKRGQNVTFRCDPISEHNRLYWYRQTLGQGPEFLTYFQNEAQLEKSRLLSDRFSAERPKGSFSTLEIQRTEQGDSAMYLCASSYTGDETQYFGPGTRLLVL.

CDR3 sequence: CASSYRSGGTTDTQYF. CDR3 sequence (DNA): TGTGCCAGCAGTTATCGAAGCGGGGGGACAACAGATACGCAGTATTTT. The chain recombines TRBV6-5 with TRBJ2-3; 9 nucleotides agree with TRBD2. Germline trimming cut 3 bases from V and 3 bases from J; bases unmatched to any gene: 7. There are 16 residues in the CDR3. The V gene's germline CDR1 is MNHEY and CDR2 SVGAGI.

The chain couples TRBV27 to TRBJ2-5, with D possibly matching TRBD1 (5 bases). The CDR3 has 14 residues. V dropped 1 base and J dropped 5 bases, with 11 bases sitting between them. Germline V gene data show CDR1 as MNHEY and CDR2 as SMNVEV (reference sequence). CDR3 DNA: TGTGCCAGCAGTTTATATTCAGGGTTCGAGACCCAGTACTTC. Protein: CASSLYSGFETQYF.

With regard to this clone: Relative to the germline gene, one junction end is altered; a read error may explain this. The chain joins TRBV2 to TRBJ1-2; no firm D call. The germline CDR1 and CDR2 sequences are SNHLY and FYNNEI. The length of the CDR3 is 10 residues. CDR3 in DNA: TGTGCCAGCAATGGGCCGGAGAGGGCCTTC. It encodes CASNGPERAF.

A word on this clone: The sample holds other DNA sequences that translate to the same CDR3. This sequence joins TRBV7-2 and TRBJ1-5; D is unresolved. Per germline, CDR1 SGHTA and CDR2 FQGNSA. The CDR3 sequence is 13 residues long. Trimming took off 1 base at V and 2 bases at J, with 3 bases between the two ends. CDR3 coding DNA: TGTGCCAGCAGCTTAGTGGGCAATCAGCCCCAGCATTTT. This encodes CASSLVGNQPQHF.

The chain links TRBV5-1 to TRBJ1-1; D is perhaps TRBD1 (6 bases). This CDR3 spans 14 amino acids. Germline V CDR1 and CDR2: SGHRS, YFSETQ. V was trimmed by 6 bases and J by 3 bases, leaving 15 bases between them. In DNA, the CDR3 is TGCGCCAGCACCCCCTGGGGGGCAGACACTGAAGCTTTCTTT. This codes for CASTPWGADTEAFF.

The chain links TRBV6-5 to TRBJ1-6; 9 nucleotides agree with TRBD1. The CDR3 contains 14 residues. CDR1 and CDR2 (germline): MNHEY, SVGAGI. V trimming: 6 bases; J trimming: 6 bases; junction bases outside the gene matches: 3. CDR3: CASRATGGNSPLHF. In nucleotides, the CDR3 is TGTGCCAGCAGGGCGACAGGGGGTAATTCACCCCTCCACTTT.

This clone was observed once. This sequence joins TRBV29-1 and TRBJ1-2; maybe TRBD1 (6 bases). Germline lookup yields CDR1 SQVTM and CDR2 ANQGSEA. V lost 7 bases to trimming and J lost 4 bases, with 22 bases between them. The CDR3 length is 15 residues. CDR3 in amino acids: CSADVELTDSYGYTF. CDR3 DNA sequence: TGCAGCGCTGACGTCGAATTGACGGACAGCTATGGCTACACCTTC.

The chain has TRBV5-4 and TRBJ2-2, with D perhaps TRBD1 (6 bases). Looked up from germline, CDR1 is SGHNT and CDR2 is YYREEE (reference sequence). The CDR3 length is 15 residues. The V end lost 4 bases, the J end lost 0 bases, and 10 bases lay between the germline ends. This chain's CDR3 is CASSPDRTNTGELFF. CDR3 coding DNA: TGTGCCAGCAGCCCCGACAGGACGAACACCGGGGAGCTGTTTTTT. Filled out from reference TRBV5-4 and TRBJ2-2, the complete variable domain reads ETGVTQSPTHLIKTRGQQVTLRCSSQSGHNTVSWYQQALGQGPQFIFQYYREEENGRGNFPPRFSGLQFPNYSSELNVNALELDDSALYLCASSPDRTNTGELFFGEGSRLTVL.

The genes are TRBV3-1 (or the pseudogene TRBV3-2) and TRBJ2-7; TRBD2 aligns across 9 bases. Unmatched junction bases numbered 7, after V lost 5 bases and J lost 2 bases. This CDR3 is 15 amino acids long. From germline, CDR1 is LGHDT and CDR2 YNNKEL (reference sequence). In DNA form, the CDR3 reads TGTGCCAGCAGCGAGCTAGCGGGGATGACCTACGAGCAGTACTTC. Its translation is CASSELAGMTYEQYF.

The table lists this clone with a count of one. This rearrangement joins TRBV2 to TRBJ2-2, with 7 nucleotides matching TRBD1. The CDR3 totals 14 residues. The germline V gene has CDR1 SNHLY and CDR2 FYNNEI. The V gene end was trimmed by 10 bases and the J gene end by 0 bases; junction bases not matched to a gene: 5. The CDR3 DNA is TGTGCCACCCTCGACAGGGCGAACACCGGGGAGCTGTTTTTT. It yields the protein CATLDRANTGELFF.

DNA of the CDR3: TGCGCCAGCAGTCCGGACAGGGCTAACTCTGGAAACACCATATATTTT. Protein sequence: CASSPDRANSGNTIYF. The V gene is TRBV23-1, the J gene TRBJ1-3; 8 nucleotides line up with TRBD1. TRBV23-1 is flagged as an ORF with uncertain function. Germline trimming cut 4 bases from V and 0 bases from J; bases unmatched to any gene: 5. The CDR3 totals 16 residues.

The chain uses TRBV12-5 and TRBJ1-6; D perhaps matches TRBD1 (5 bases). Trimming left V 5 bases short and J 7 bases short, with 9 bases between. CDR1 LGHNT and CDR2 FRNRAP come from the germline V gene. The CDR3 length is 13 residues. The CDR3 loop is CASGLGGNSPLHF. The CDR3 DNA sequence: TGTGCTAGTGGTCTGGGGGGAAATTCACCCCTCCACTTT.

The chain is built from TRBV12-5 and TRBJ1-1; 11 nucleotides match TRBD1. This CDR3 has 13 residues. With 3 bases clipped from V and 10 bases from J, the junction kept 4 bases outside the gene matches. Germline CDR1 and CDR2: LGHNT and FRNRAP. The CDR3 DNA is TGTGCTAGTGGTTTAGGACAGGGGGCCCGAGCTTTCTTT. Translated: CASGLGQGARAFF.

The chain combines TRBV28 with TRBJ2-7; 7 nucleotides agree with TRBD1. There are 15 residues in the CDR3. The V gene end was trimmed by 6 bases and the J gene end by 1 base; junction bases not matched to a gene: 9. Per germline, CDR1 MDHEN and CDR2 SYDVKM. In nucleotides, the CDR3 is TGTGCCAGCAGGCAATCAGGGGGTGTATCCTACGAGCAGTACTTC. It codes for CASRQSGGVSYEQYF. Looking up the rest from reference TRBV28 and TRBJ2-7 gives the full variable domain: DVKVTQSSRYLVKRTGEKVFLECVQDMDHENMFWYRQDPGLGLRLIYFSYDVKMKEKGDIPEGYSVSREKKERFSLILESASTNQTSMYLCASRQSGGVSYEQYFGPGTRLTVT.